What follows is one T cell receptor (beta chain) and its context. Antigen unknown. PCR amplification relied on 60 Vbeta primers (plus 13 Jbeta primers). Clones were read by immunoSEQ multiplex PCR, and TCRdb kept only the in-frame ones, dropping some. The table includes about 180,000 clones, roughly 88% detected once. This record belongs to a study of cytomegalovirus exposure and HLA in healthy donors. Broader study findings: In an earlier analysis, about 87% or about 30%: the productive usage of most TCR beta V segments. A later analysis showed that HLA-associated TCR beta chains had undergone more clonal expansion than equally common others. TCR beta V- and J-gene trimming, according to a later analysis, was linked to a missense DCLRE1C variant.

The clonotype originates from a girl aged 2-10 years in good health and CMV-seropositive. Input material: PBMCs.

The CDR3 here is CASQRVGYGYTF. CDR3 bases: TGTGCCAGCCAACGGGTGGGCTATGGCTACACCTTC. This chain uses TRBV9 with TRBJ1-2; D is uncertain. The CDR3 spans 12 residues. Germline loops: CDR1 SGDLS, CDR2 YYNGEE. Trimming stripped 7 bases from V and 4 bases from J, with 11 bases between.